This is a list of T cell receptor beta chains from one sample in a study of cytomegalovirus exposure and HLA in healthy donors. The table came from immunoSEQ multiplex PCR; TCRdb's copy has only in-frame clones and leaves some out. The sample includes 170,000 or so clones, 65% to 80% of them seen just once. The sample taken for sequencing was PBMCs. Receptors originate from a woman between 45 and 60 years old in good health and CMV-seropositive. The CDR3 runs from the conserved cysteine through the conserved F or W. Fields, in order: D gene, V gene, clone size, J gene, CDR3 protein, CDR3 DNA. The D gene is left open where the match is weak. Clone sizes are given selectively: once, few, many, or a class where the clone is expanded.

>.|TRBV9|once|TRBJ1-5
CARSRQPQHF
TGTGCCAGATCGAGACAGCCCCAGCATTTT
>TRBD1|TRBV5-1|.|TRBJ1-1
CASSFTGGSSTEAFF
TGCGCCAGCAGCTTTACAGGGGGAAGTTCCACTGAAGCTTTCTTT
>TRBD2|TRBV7-2|few|TRBJ2-5
CASSLGLGETQYF
TGTGCCAGCAGCTTGGGACTAGGAGAGACCCAGTACTTC
>.|TRBV7-6|.|TRBJ2-7
CASSGQGGFSYEQYF
TGTGCCAGCAGCGGACAGGGAGGGTTTTCCTACGAGCAGTACTTC
>TRBD2|TRBV7-2|few|TRBJ2-7
CASSLTGNAGVTYEQYF
TGTGCCAGCAGCTTAACAGGTAACGCGGGAGTTACCTACGAGCAGTACTTC
>TRBD1|TRBV5-4|few|TRBJ2-7
CASSLDGTGREQYF
TGTGCCAGCAGTCTAGACGGGACAGGGCGCGAGCAGTACTTC
>.|TRBV14|.|TRBJ1-3
CASSLPAGSHSGNTIYF
TGTGCCAGCAGCCTACCGGCAGGGTCACACTCTGGAAACACCATATATTTT
>TRBD2|TRBV29-1|once|TRBJ2-1
CSVEREHYNEQFF
TGCAGCGTTGAGCGGGAGCACTACAATGAGCAGTTCTTC
>.|TRBV9|.|TRBJ1-6
CASSGQGGNSPLHF
TGTGCCAGCAGCGGGCAGGGAGGGAATTCACCCCTCCACTTT
>TRBD1|TRBV6-8|few|TRBJ2-7
CARQGYEQYF
TGTGCCAGACAGGGGTACGAGCAGTACTTC
>.|TRBV5-1|.|TRBJ1-1
CASSLAPLEDTEAFF
TGCGCCAGCAGCTTGGCCCCCCTTGAGGACACTGAAGCTTTCTTT
>TRBD2|TRBV28|.|TRBJ2-3
CASSFSGGTDTQYF
TGTGCCAGCAGTTTTAGCGGGGGCACAGATACGCAGTATTTT
>.|TRBV5-6|few|TRBJ2-7
CASSLGEGAAEQYF
TGTGCCAGCAGCTTGGGAGAAGGGGCGGCCGAGCAGTACTTC
>.|TRBV19|once|TRBJ2-5
CASSIDLEGAETQYF
TGTGCCAGTAGTATAGATCTGGAAGGGGCAGAGACCCAGTACTTC
>.|TRBV4-3|.|TRBJ1-1
CASSQDGGWPTEAFF
TGCGCCAGCAGCCAAGACGGGGGGTGGCCCACTGAAGCTTTCTTT
>TRBD2|TRBV19|.|TRBJ2-3
CASGAGDPRTDTQYF
TGTGCCAGTGGAGCGGGAGACCCACGAACAGATACGCAGTATTTT
>TRBD1|TRBV6-1|.|TRBJ1-5
CASSESGTGYQPQHF
TGTGCCAGCAGTGAATCGGGGACAGGGTATCAGCCCCAGCATTTT
>TRBD2|TRBV29-1|.|TRBJ2-3
CSAPAGRTSGGGDTQYF
TGCAGCGCTCCGGCTGGGCGGACTAGCGGGGGTGGGGATACGCAGTATTTT
>.|TRBV18|once|TRBJ1-5
CASSRSGTVPFQHF
TGTGCCAGCTCACGAAGCGGGACGGTGCCCTTCCAGCATTTT
>TRBD1|TRBV5-1|.|TRBJ1-1
CASSLRQGGNTEAFF
TGCGCCAGCAGCCTAAGACAGGGGGGGAACACTGAAGCTTTCTTT
>TRBD2|TRBV5-1|.|TRBJ2-5
CASSPGLGEETQYF
TGCGCCAGCAGCCCGGGACTAGGGGAAGAGACCCAGTACTTC
>.|TRBV4-3|.|TRBJ1-2
CASSQDRTGVRGYTF
TGCGCCAGCAGCCAAGATCGAACAGGTGTGCGTGGCTACACCTTC
>TRBD1|TRBV6-1|.|TRBJ1-1
CASRGDRLWNTEAFF
TGTGCCAGTAGGGGGGACAGGCTATGGAACACTGAAGCTTTCTTT
>TRBD1|TRBV4-3|.|TRBJ2-1
CASSQEQGFWENEQFF
TGCGCCAGCAGCCAAGAACAGGGGTTTTGGGAAAATGAGCAGTTCTTC
>TRBD1|TRBV11-2|.|TRBJ2-1
CASSFWDRYNEQFF
TGTGCCAGCAGCTTCTGGGACAGATACAATGAGCAGTTCTTC
>.|TRBV19|few|TRBJ1-2
CASSRAARREGGYTF
TGTGCCAGTAGCCGCGCCGCCAGGAGGGAGGGTGGCTACACCTTC
>TRBD1|TRBV18|.|TRBJ2-7
CASSLQGALGDEQYF
TGTGCCAGCTCACTACAGGGGGCGCTGGGCGACGAGCAGTACTTC
>TRBD2|TRBV4-3|.|TRBJ2-5
CASSQGAGTSGETQYF
TGCGCCAGCAGCCAAGGGGCCGGGACTAGCGGAGAGACCCAGTACTTC
>.|TRBV11-3|.|TRBJ1-6
CASTPPRTAYNSPLHF
TGTGCCAGCACCCCCCCCCGGACAGCATATAATTCACCCCTCCACTTT
>TRBD2|TRBV9|.|TRBJ2-3
CASSVQSGGASTDTQYF
TGTGCCAGCAGCGTCCAGAGCGGGGGGGCCTCCACAGATACGCAGTATTTT
>.|TRBV21-1|.|TRBJ1-1
CASSKRTEEAFF
TGTGCCAGCAGCAAGAGGACAGAAGAAGCTTTCTTT
>.|TRBV11-3|.|TRBJ1-1
CASSLDFASGTEAFF
TGTGCCAGCAGCTTAGATTTCGCCAGTGGCACTGAAGCTTTCTTT
>TRBD1|TRBV7-6|few|TRBJ1-1
CASSLLSRQGGYTEAFF
TGTGCCAGCAGCTTACTGTCCCGGCAGGGGGGATACACTGAAGCTTTCTTT
>.|TRBV19|.|TRBJ1-1
CASSIGRVNTEAFF
TGTGCCAGTAGTATCGGCAGGGTGAACACTGAAGCTTTCTTT
>TRBD1|TRBV2|.|TRBJ2-6
CASSERDSILSGANGLTF
TGTGCCAGCAGTGAAAGGGACAGTATTCTATCTGGGGCCAACGGCCTGACTTTC
>TRBD2|TRBV7-3|.|TRBJ2-3
CASSPGLVSTDTQYF
TGTGCCAGCAGCCCCGGACTAGTGAGCACAGATACGCAGTATTTT
>.|TRBV30|.|TRBJ1-4
CAWSGTPGYNEKLFF
TGTGCCTGGAGTGGGACCCCAGGGTATAATGAAAAACTGTTTTTT
>.|TRBV1|.|TRBJ2-3
CTSSQDLGQARTDTQYF
TGCACCAGCAGCCAAGATCTGGGTCAGGCAAGGACAGATACGCAGTATTTT
>.|TRBV5-6|.|TRBJ1-1
CASSQDNQGWNTEAFF
TGTGCCAGCAGCCAGGATAACCAGGGTTGGAATACTGAAGCTTTCTTT
>.|TRBV28|.|TRBJ1-4
CASSSPGLREGKLFF
TGTGCCAGCAGTTCCCCGGGACTCCGAGAGGGAAAACTGTTTTTT
>.|TRBV18|.|TRBJ2-5
CASSPPTGRETQYF
TGTGCCAGCTCACCACCGACGGGGAGAGAGACCCAGTACTTC
>.|TRBV19|.|TRBJ1-3
CASSPWTAATYSGNTIYF
TGTGCCAGTAGTCCCTGGACAGCAGCCACCTACTCTGGAAACACCATATATTTT
>.|TRBV10-1|.|TRBJ1-1
CASSERGELTRTEAFF
TGCGCCAGCAGTGAGCGGGGAGAGCTAACCCGCACTGAAGCTTTCTTT
>.|TRBV4-3|.|TRBJ1-2
CASSQARGLNYGYTF
TGCGCCAGCAGCCAAGCGCGGGGGCTAAACTATGGCTACACCTTC
>.|TRBV19|.|TRBJ2-1
CATITRTGYNEQFF
TGTGCCACCATAACTCGAACGGGCTACAATGAGCAGTTCTTC
>.|TRBV6-4|.|TRBJ2-6
CASSRETGANVLTF
TGTGCCAGCAGCAGGGAAACTGGGGCCAACGTCCTGACTTTC
>TRBD1|TRBV14|.|TRBJ1-2
CASSPDRAGYTF
TGTGCCAGCAGCCCGGACAGGGCCGGCTACACCTTC
>TRBD1|TRBV5-4|.|TRBJ2-3
CASSSYRGQTDTQYF
TGTGCCAGCAGCTCCTACAGGGGGCAAACAGATACGCAGTATTTT
>TRBD1|TRBV5-1|.|TRBJ2-2
CASSLRGQGETGELFF
TGCGCCAGCAGCTTGAGGGGACAGGGGGAAACCGGGGAGCTGTTTTTT
>.|TRBV7-9|.|TRBJ1-1
CASSLEQAVREAFF
TGTGCCAGCAGCTTAGAACAGGCGGTACGTGAAGCTTTCTTT
>.|TRBV5-1|.|TRBJ2-2
CASSPEGHLNTGELFF
TGCGCCAGCAGCCCCGAGGGACACTTGAACACCGGGGAGCTGTTTTTT